The 24 T cell receptor beta chains presented below share a single source sample, sequenced in a study of blood T cell repertoires in COVID-19 (dated by TCRdb to the early 2020s). The library was built by means of the immunoSEQ multiplex PCR assay. In TCRdb, the immuneACCESS table is reduced to in-frame sequences with V and J assigned. These tables do not hold every clone; where another copy was compared, an unresolved V gene accounts for under half, and the others remain unexplained. The sample profile shows fewer than 200,000 clones; about 90% of them were found once. The ten largest clones take up roughly 21% of the sample. Sequencing was carried out using peripheral blood. Every receptor here comes from a man between 60 and 70 years old with active or convalescent COVID-19.

V is TRBV29-1 and J is TRBJ1-1, with D possibly being TRBD1 (5 bases). There are 14 residues in the CDR3. Looked up from germline, CDR1 is SQVTM and CDR2 is ANQGSEA. The V end was cut by 2 bases, the J end by 3 bases, with 13 bases between. CDR3 amino acids: CSVEYGGGDTEAFF. Here the CDR3 DNA reads TGCAGCGTTGAATACGGGGGAGGGGACACTGAAGCTTTCTTT.

This clone was seen just once. This chain joins TRBV5-1 and TRBJ2-3; 8 positions agree with TRBD1. V shed 4 bases and J 1 base; nucleotides not matched to a gene: 8. The CDR3 totals 16 residues. Germline CDR1 reads SGHRS; CDR2 reads YFSETQ. In DNA form, the CDR3 reads TGCGCCAGCAGCGGAACCGGACAGGGCGGCACAGATACGCAGTATTTT. This gives the protein CASSGTGQGGTDTQYF.

V is TRBV5-1 and J is TRBJ2-6; a weak D match, TRBD1 (5 bases). CDR3 length: 14 amino acids. V was cut by 4 bases and J by 2 bases, with 7 bases left in between. Germline values: CDR1 SGHRS, CDR2 YFSETQ. The CDR3 here is CASSQGTGANVLTF. CDR3 nucleotides: TGCGCCAGCAGCCAGGGTACTGGGGCCAACGTCCTGACTTTC. The full variable domain, with the rest looked up from reference TRBV5-1 and TRBJ2-6, is KAGVTQTPRYLIKTRGQQVTLSCSPISGHRSVSWYQQTPGQGLQFLFEYFSETQRNKGNFPGRFSGRQFSNSRSEMNVSTLELGDSALYLCASSQGTGANVLTFGAGSRLTVL.

This rearrangement joins TRBV6-5 to TRBJ2-3; 10 bases are a match to TRBD2. The CDR3 covers 13 residues. V shed 6 bases and J 5 bases; nucleotides not matched to a gene: 2. CDR1 and CDR2 from the germline V gene are MNHEY and SVGAGI. The CDR3 region has the DNA TGTGCCAGCAGCCGGACTAGCGGAGATACGCAGTATTTT. Amino acids: CASSRTSGDTQYF.

This chain joins TRBV5-1 and TRBJ2-1; tentatively, D is TRBD1 (6 bases). The V gene lost 4 bases and the J gene lost 3 bases, with 8 bases spanning the gap. This CDR3 is 13 amino acids long. CDR1 SGHRS and CDR2 YFSETQ come from the germline V gene. The CDR3 loop is CASSVDSYNEQFF. For the CDR3, the DNA is TGCGCCAGCAGCGTGGACAGCTACAATGAGCAGTTCTTC.

Only a few counts were recorded for this clone. V usage is TRBV12-3 or TRBV12-4 and J usage is TRBJ2-5; perhaps TRBD2 as D (6 bases). The CDR3 extends over 13 amino acids. The germline V and J ends were trimmed by 5 bases and 0 bases, with 7 bases remaining between them. CDR3 residues: CASSRGYQETQYF. In DNA form, the CDR3 reads TGTGCCAGCAGTCGGGGGTACCAAGAGACCCAGTACTTC.

This rearrangement joins TRBV5-1 to TRBJ2-7, with a possible D match to TRBD1 (6 bases). V lost 2 bases and J 6 bases, leaving 12 bases between the germline ends. From germline, CDR1 is SGHRS and CDR2 YFSETQ. This CDR3 has 13 amino acids. The CDR3 region has the DNA TGCGCCAGCAGCTTCGCCAGGGGAAGCGAGCAGTACTTC. The encoded protein is CASSFARGSEQYF.

The chain uses TRBV7-2 and TRBJ1-6, with 7 bases aligning to TRBD1. Germline CDR1 is SGHTA and CDR2 is FQGNSA. Trimming cost V 4 bases and J 8 bases; bases outside gene matches: 8. The CDR3 runs to 15 residues. CDR3 protein: CASSSLEGAYSPLHF. As DNA, the CDR3 is TGTGCCAGCAGCTCACTGGAGGGGGCCTATTCACCCCTCCACTTT.

The rearrangement uses TRBV9 and TRBJ1-5; D ambiguous. This CDR3 comprises 13 residues. The V and J ends lost 4 bases and 1 base respectively, with 6 bases between them. Looked up from germline, CDR1 is SGDLS and CDR2 is YYNGEE. The CDR3 sequence is CASSPGSNQPQHF. The CDR3 DNA follows: TGTGCCAGCAGCCCGGGAAGCAATCAGCCCCAGCATTTT.

The chain couples TRBV7-8 to TRBJ2-7, with D possibly TRBD1 on 6 matching bases. Germline loops: CDR1 SGHVS, CDR2 FQNEAQ. The V end lost 5 bases, the J end lost 6 bases, and 17 bases lay between the germline ends. The CDR3 totals 14 residues. The CDR3 bases are TGTGCCAGCAGCACAAACAGGGAAATTAGCGAGCAGTACTTC. This codes for CASSTNREISEQYF.

This clone has only a few counts. The CDR3 bases are TGTGCCAGCAAGGGGGGACAGGGGGCATATGAGCAGTACTTC. It translates to CASKGGQGAYEQYF. The chain carries TRBV6-5 and TRBJ2-7; TRBD1 matches 12 bases. The V gene's germline CDR1 is MNHEY and CDR2 SVGAGI. The V gene end was trimmed by 7 bases and the J gene end by 7 bases; junction bases not matched to a gene: 8. The CDR3 covers 14 residues.

The chain joins TRBV5-6 to TRBJ1-2, with D possibly being TRBD1 (6 bases). There are 12 residues in the CDR3. Trimming shortened V by 4 bases and J by 5 bases, and 9 bases separated the two germline ends. Germline loops: CDR1 SGHDT, CDR2 YYEEEE. The CDR3 DNA reads TGTGCCAGCAGCACGGACAGATATGGCTACACCTTC. It encodes CASSTDRYGYTF.

The chain recombines TRBV5-6 with TRBJ2-2; possible D gene TRBD1, 5 bases. CDR1 is SGHDT, CDR2 YYEEEE, per germline. The CDR3 spans 17 residues. V lost 1 base and J 3 bases, leaving 16 bases between the germline ends. This CDR3 is CASSLKLTGGDTGELFF. Here the CDR3 DNA reads TGTGCCAGCAGCTTGAAGCTCACAGGTGGTGACACCGGGGAGCTGTTTTTT.

The chain is built from TRBV4-1 and TRBJ2-3; 9 nucleotides match TRBD1. CDR1 MGHRA and CDR2 YSYEKL come from the germline V gene. The CDR3 has 14 amino acids. Trimming took 8 bases from V and 3 from J; bases not matched to a gene: 6. CDR3 bases: TGCGCCAGCCAAACCGGGACAGGGACAGATACGCAGTATTTT. Amino acids: CASQTGTGTDTQYF.

The rearrangement joins TRBV19 to TRBJ1-2, with TRBD1 identical over 9 bases. Germline V lookup: CDR1 LNHDA, CDR2 SQIVND (reference sequence). This CDR3 is built from 13 residues. J lost 6 bases, V lost 4 bases, and 3 bases had no gene match. CDR3 protein: CASSKQGAHGYTF. Here the CDR3 DNA reads TGTGCCAGTAGTAAACAGGGGGCGCATGGCTACACCTTC.

The J gene is TRBJ1-1, the V gene TRBV29-1; tentative D call: TRBD1 (5 bases). The V gene's germline CDR1 is SQVTM and CDR2 ANQGSEA. CDR3 length: 13 residues. V dropped 2 bases and J dropped 2 bases, with 9 bases sitting between them. CDR3 residues: CSVERGINTEAFF. In DNA form, the CDR3 reads TGCAGCGTTGAAAGGGGAATCAACACTGAAGCTTTCTTT.

The chain combines TRBV29-1 with TRBJ2-3, with D possibly matching TRBD1 (7 bases). The germline gives CDR1 SQVTM, CDR2 ANQGSEA. Deletions cut 5 bases from V and 7 bases from J, with 19 bases between. This CDR3 comprises 14 residues. The CDR3 loop is CSVPPGQTRNTQYF. In DNA, the CDR3 is TGCAGCGTTCCACCGGGACAGACTAGGAATACGCAGTATTTT.

J is TRBJ1-1 and V is TRBV9; TRBD1 is a possible D gene (5 bases). The CDR3 extends over 15 amino acids. Germline V gives CDR1 SGDLS, CDR2 YYNGEE. The ends were cut back, 4 bases at V and 2 bases at J, with 15 bases in the middle. In DNA, the CDR3 is TGTGCCAGCAGCCCAGGACAAGCATACAACACTGAAGCTTTCTTT. The encoded protein is CASSPGQAYNTEAFF. Together with reference TRBV9 and TRBJ1-1, the CDR3 gives the full variable domain: DSGVTQTPKHLITATGQRVTLRCSPRSGDLSVYWYQQSLDQGLQFLIQYYNGEERAKGNILERFSAQQFPDLHSELNLSSLELGDSALYFCASSPGQAYNTEAFFGQGTRLTVV.

The CDR3 sequence is CATSDYSAGLATNEKLFF. CDR3 nucleotide sequence: TGTGCCACCAGTGATTACTCGGCAGGGCTTGCAACTAATGAAAAACTGTTTTTT. J is TRBJ1-4 and V is TRBV24-1, with D possibly being TRBD1 (5 bases). Trimming removed 2 bases from V and 0 bases from J, with 15 bases in between. Germline CDR1 reads KGHDR; CDR2 reads SFDVKD. The CDR3 has 18 residues.

This rearrangement joins TRBV6-5 to TRBJ2-3; 7 positions agree with TRBD1. Germline CDR1 is MNHEY and CDR2 is SVGAGI. The CDR3 runs to 14 residues. V was clipped by 0 bases and J by 5 bases; unmatched bases: 2. CDR3 protein: CASSYSTGLDTQYF. The CDR3 bases are TGTGCCAGCAGTTACTCGACAGGGTTAGATACGCAGTATTTT.

This clone showed up just once. V and J are TRBV6-5 and TRBJ2-3; TRBD1 is a possible D gene (5 bases). This CDR3 is built from 15 residues. Germline V gene data show CDR1 as MNHEY and CDR2 as SVGAGI. Trimming took off 2 bases at V and 4 bases at J, with 13 bases between the two ends. DNA for the CDR3: TGTGCCAGCAGTTACACAGGCTCGCAGGCAGATACGCAGTATTTT. It yields the protein CASSYTGSQADTQYF.

This clone was seen once. The chain employs TRBV3-1 (or the pseudogene TRBV3-2) and TRBJ2-2; tentatively, D is TRBD2 (5 bases). Deletions cut 3 bases from V and 5 bases from J, with 10 bases between. The germline CDR1 and CDR2 sequences are LGHDT and YNNKEL (reference sequence). This CDR3 has 14 amino acids. DNA of the CDR3: TGTGCCAGCAGCCATGCTTCGGGGACCGGGGAGCTGTTTTTT. Translated, it gives CASSHASGTGELFF.

This clone appeared once. The chain combines TRBV3-1 (or the pseudogene TRBV3-2) with TRBJ2-3; 9 positions agree with TRBD1. Losses at the gene ends were 3 bases for V and 4 bases for J; bases not matched to a gene: 14. The CDR3 totals 18 residues. The germline V gene encodes CDR1 LGHDT and CDR2 YNNKEL (reference sequence). CDR3 nucleotide sequence: TGTGCCAGCAGCCAGGGACAGGGAATCCCCCGCAGGGCAGATACGCAGTATTTT. This encodes CASSQGQGIPRRADTQYF.

This clone came up once. CDR3 in DNA: TGTGCCGCTACAGGGGGTTCTAGCTCCTATAATTCACCCCTCCACTTT. This translates into CAATGGSSSYNSPLHF. The V gene is TRBV30, the J gene TRBJ1-6, with 8 bases fitting TRBD1. Germline V CDR1 and CDR2: GTSNPN, SVGIG (reference sequence). V gave up 8 bases and J gave up 0 bases; unmatched junction bases: 9. CDR3 length: 16 residues.